This TCR beta chain was identified during a study of T cells in Graves' hyperthyroidism and ophthalmopathy. This CDR3 contains 12 residues. With 5 bases removed from V and 4 bases from J, the gap between germline ends came to 11 bases. Germline V gene data show CDR1 as DFQATT and CDR2 as SNEGSKA (reference sequence). Researchers took RNA transcripts and amplified the TCR beta CDR3 regions from them. First-round RT-PCR targeting the TCR CDR3 was performed with the HTBI primer set. MiXCR was run by TCRdb on the multiplex PCR reads, yielding one entry per CDR3 protein. The sample has 800,000 or so distinct CDR3 sequences, 35% to 45% seen once. Points on this clonotype: This may be a read error: a much more frequent sequence differs by one nucleotide.

Stable hyperthyroidism: no ophthalmopathy progression over 18 months of follow-up. The patients, who ranged from 18 to 65 in age, presented with newly diagnosed hyperthyroidism lasting under 2 months. The material sequenced was blood. The chain has TRBV20-1 and TRBJ1-1, with D unclear. The sequence was obtained from a man younger than 35 with Graves' hyperthyroidism. CDR3 residues: CSARSHITEAFF. CDR3 coding DNA: TGCAGTGCTCGGAGCCATATCACTGAAGCTTTCTTT.